This T cell receptor (beta chain) was captured by sequencing in a study of vaccination effects on CD4 cells after COVID-19. The overall study: Post-vaccine sampling took place a median of 72 days after the second dose. Findings and caveats of the study: In convalescents, spike-reactive clones (those seen post-vaccine) were mainly new vaccine-induced clones.

Trimming shortened V by 0 bases and J by 4 bases, and 12 bases separated the two germline ends. The CDR3 is 15 amino acids. Germline CDR1 and CDR2: ENHRY and SYGVKD. There are a few counts of this clone. Its specificity is not known. Prior to sequencing, the ViraFEST assay stimulated PBMC with viral peptide pools, which expanded the antigen-specific CD4+ T cells. An approximately ten-day culture period preceded the isolation of CD4+ T cells. Infection with SARS-CoV-2 occurred in the person between March and December 2020, and PCR confirmed it. Each participant received a vaccine that was either BNT162b2 or mRNA-1273, given as two doses. After about 2 million PBMC were placed in each well, they were cultured with approximately 9.4 IU/ml IL-2 and about 10 ug/ml peptides. The authors replaced half the medium with IL-2 medium on days 3 and 7. Profiling relied on immunoSEQ multiplex PCR, and the TCRdb table lists in-frame clones only, not all of them. The sample has fewer than 15,000 clones; around three quarters are singletons.

The receptor was derived from a human donor who had a prior SARS-CoV-2 infection. This chain links TRBV10-3 with TRBJ1-1; weak D call: TRBD1 (5 bases). The starting material was CD4+ T cells from PBMCs cultured with HCoV-NL63 spike peptides, obtained after COVID-19 vaccination. The CDR3 spells CAISESRGGSTEAFF. In nucleotides, the CDR3 is TGTGCCATCAGTGAGTCGCGGGGGGGTAGCACTGAAGCTTTCTTT.